The 7 T cell receptor beta chains below were found in one sample sequenced in a study of T cells and copy number aberrations in small-cell lung cancer. The assay was immunoSEQ multiplex PCR, and TCRdb's table has in-frame clones only and misses some. The sample table sets out 100 or so clones. Sequencing input: tumor tissue. These receptors were collected from a woman aged 45 to 65 with small cell lung cancer.

The CDR3 spells CAWSDGGGQETQYF. The CDR3 nucleotides are TGTGCCTGGAGTGATGGGGGAGGGCAAGAGACCCAGTACTTC. The chain is built from TRBV30 and TRBJ2-5; TRBD2 matches 7 bases. Germline CDR1 reads GTSNPN; CDR2 reads SVGIG (reference sequence). CDR3 length: 14 amino acids. Unmatched junction bases numbered 4, after V lost 1 base and J lost 2 bases.

J is TRBJ2-7 and V is TRBV20-1; D might be TRBD1 (6 bases). The CDR3 loop spans 11 amino acids. The germline CDR1 and CDR2 sequences are DFQATT and SNEGSKA (reference sequence). V lost 3 bases and J lost 7, with 10 bases in between. CDR3 bases: TGCAGTGCTAGTACAGGGCCAGAGCAGTACTTC. This gives the protein CSASTGPEQYF.

This chain connects TRBV6-6 to TRBJ1-5; no definite D call. CDR3 size: 14 residues. Germline V gene sequence: CDR1 MNHNY, CDR2 SVGAGI (reference sequence). Trimming stripped 2 bases from V and 4 bases from J, with 9 bases between. As DNA, the CDR3 is TGTGCCAGCAGTTACCATCAAGAAAATCAGCCCCAGCATTTT. Protein product: CASSYHQENQPQHF.

The rearrangement joins TRBV5-5 to TRBJ1-2; D is perhaps TRBD1 (6 bases). The germline V gene encodes CDR1 SGHKS and CDR2 YYEKEE (reference sequence). The CDR3 is 15 residues long. Deletions cut 4 bases from V and 0 bases from J, with 13 bases between. The CDR3 here is CASSHGTPPNYGYTF. The CDR3 DNA reads as TGTGCCAGCAGCCATGGGACACCTCCTAACTATGGCTACACCTTC.

The count of this clone is one. The rearrangement links TRBV6-5 to TRBJ2-1; no clear D gene. The CDR3 has 13 residues. Germline CDR1 reads MNHEY; CDR2 reads SVGAGI. Trimming shortened V by 0 bases and J by 9 bases, and 9 bases separated the two germline ends. The CDR3 loop reads CASSYSKQSEQFF. The CDR3 DNA is TGTGCCAGCAGTTACTCGAAGCAATCTGAGCAGTTCTTC.

This clone occurred once. This rearrangement joins TRBV5-1 to TRBJ1-5; possible D gene TRBD1, 5 bases. Trimming left V 4 bases short and J 8 bases short, with 16 bases between. The CDR3 extends over 14 amino acids. The germline gives CDR1 SGHRS, CDR2 YFSETQ. DNA for the CDR3: TGCGCCAGCAGCCCCGGGGGGGGTTTAGAGCCCCAGCATTTT. It encodes CASSPGGGLEPQHF.

The chain joins TRBV6-5 to TRBJ2-5, with TRBD1 matching 7 bases. V trimming: 1 base; J trimming: 5 bases; junction bases outside the gene matches: 10. The CDR3 runs 16 residues. Germline V gene sequence: CDR1 MNHEY, CDR2 SVGAGI. The CDR3 bases are TGTGCCAGCAGTTACTTCCACAGGGGAGAAGGGGAGACCCAGTACTTC. It yields the protein CASSYFHRGEGETQYF.